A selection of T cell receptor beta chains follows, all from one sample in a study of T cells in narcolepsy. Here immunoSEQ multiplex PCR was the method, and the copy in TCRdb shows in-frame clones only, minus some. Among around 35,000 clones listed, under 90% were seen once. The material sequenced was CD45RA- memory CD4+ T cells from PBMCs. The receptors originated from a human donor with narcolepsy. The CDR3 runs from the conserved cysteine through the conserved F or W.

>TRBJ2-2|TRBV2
CASSVGLNKGAGELFF
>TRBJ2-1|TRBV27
CASRLTGTGSGEQFF
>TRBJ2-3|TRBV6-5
CASTALNTQYF
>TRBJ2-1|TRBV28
CASKSYNEQFF
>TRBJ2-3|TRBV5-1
CASSLDIRDTQYF
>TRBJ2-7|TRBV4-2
CASSQEGQGIDF
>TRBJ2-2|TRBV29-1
CSVKPGGNTGELFF
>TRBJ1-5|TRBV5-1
CASSREEELKSNQPQHF
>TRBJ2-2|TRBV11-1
CASSLTTGATGELFF
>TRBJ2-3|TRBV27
CASSSTGRVTSTDTQYF
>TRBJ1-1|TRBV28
CASSLAGAGNTEAFF
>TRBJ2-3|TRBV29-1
CSVDIQGGVTQYF
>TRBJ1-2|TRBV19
CASSILGALPNYGYTF
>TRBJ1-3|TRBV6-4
CASLAGSYYSGNTIYF
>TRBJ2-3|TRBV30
CAWSVRPGQGSTDTQYF
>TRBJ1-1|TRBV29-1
CSVARNSLLEAFF
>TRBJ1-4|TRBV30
CAWSGHRGLTNEKLFF
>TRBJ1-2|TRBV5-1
CASSSGETNYGYTF
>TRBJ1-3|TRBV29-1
CSVESGSGNTIYF
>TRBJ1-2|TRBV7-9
CASSTNYGYTF
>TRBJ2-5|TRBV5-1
CASGTQETQYF
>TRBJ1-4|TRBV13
CASSLNTGTNEKLFF